The 5 T cell receptor beta chains reported below all come from one sample, sequenced in a study of CD8 T cells in Susac syndrome. The RNA, 0.5 to 1 ug, was put through reverse transcription using random hexamers. MiXCR was run by TCRdb on the immunoSEQ multiplex PCR reads, yielding one entry per CDR3 protein. The sample holds 150,000 to 200,000 distinct CDR3 sequences, 94% seen once. Sequencing was carried out using CD4+ T cells from PBMCs. These receptors all come from a human donor with multiple sclerosis.

This clonotype has just one count. The chain combines TRBV15 with TRBJ2-7, with TRBD1 matching 10 bases. Germline assignment: CDR1 LNHNV and CDR2 YYDKDF (reference sequence). The CDR3 length is 16 residues. V was pared by 5 bases and J by 5 bases, with 12 bases of the junction left unmatched. CDR3 loop: CATSLWGRQGAHEQYF. The CDR3 region has the DNA TGTGCCACCAGCCTCTGGGGTAGACAGGGGGCCCACGAGCAGTACTTC.

The chain carries TRBV20-1 and TRBJ2-3; TRBD2 might be the D (6 bases). Germline loops: CDR1 DFQATT, CDR2 SNEGSKA (reference sequence). Trimming took 0 bases from V and 2 from J, leaving 21 bases between them. The CDR3 covers 18 residues. CDR3 sequence reads: CSARDLRLEALHTDTQYF. Written as DNA, the CDR3 is TGCAGTGCTAGAGATCTAAGACTAGAAGCCCTCCACACAGATACGCAGTATTTT.

The chain recombines TRBV7-2 with TRBJ2-2, with D perhaps matching TRBD1 or TRBD2 (5 bases each). The CDR3 loop spans 13 amino acids. CDR1 is SGHTA and CDR2 is FQGNSA in the germline V gene. Trimming pared 2 bases from V and 8 bases from J, leaving 9 bases between. CDR3 nucleotides: TGTGCCAGCAGCTTACATGGGGGTGGGGAGCTGTTTTTT. The encoded protein is CASSLHGGGELFF.

V gene TRBV6-1 combines with J gene TRBJ2-1; 9 positions agree with TRBD2. Unmatched junction bases numbered 9, after V lost 8 bases and J lost 1 base. CDR1 and CDR2 from the germline V gene are MNHNS and SASEGT. CDR3 size: 16 residues. The CDR3 is CASGGLAGSSYNEQFF. CDR3 in DNA: TGTGCCAGCGGGGGCCTAGCGGGATCGTCCTACAATGAGCAGTTCTTC.

The gene calls are TRBV4-1 and TRBJ2-4, with D maybe TRBD1 (5 bases). Trimming pared 2 bases from V and 2 bases from J, leaving 16 bases between. The CDR3 extends over 17 amino acids. Germline CDR1 MGHRA, CDR2 YSYEKL. CDR3 in DNA: TGCGCCAGCAGCCAATCTCCTCTCAGGACATCCAAAAACATTCAGTACTTC. Translation: CASSQSPLRTSKNIQYF.